The 23 T cell receptor beta chains reported below all come from one sample, sequenced in a study of PD-L1 blockade in urothelial cancer. Libraries were prepared by immunoSEQ multiplex PCR; TCRdb keeps only in-frame clonotypes and omits some of them. The sample includes around 70,000 clones, 75% to 90% of them seen just once. Time point: pretreatment peripheral blood. The input for sequencing was PBMCs, taken around atezolizumab (anti-PD-L1) treatment. The receptors derive from a man aged 70-80 years with urothelial cancer.

The chain's CDR3 is CASTLTSGSSYEQYF. In DNA, the CDR3 is TGTGCCAGCACCCTAACTAGCGGGAGCTCCTACGAGCAGTACTTC. The chain employs TRBV6-5 and TRBJ2-7; 11 nucleotides match TRBD2. The CDR3 is 15 residues long. V dropped 7 bases and J dropped 0; count of bases not matched to a gene: 5. Germline values: CDR1 MNHEY, CDR2 SVGAGI.

The rearrangement joins TRBV28 to TRBJ2-3; the match to TRBD2 covers 12 bases. Germline V CDR1 and CDR2: MDHEN, SYDVKM. The CDR3 sequence is 16 residues long. V dropped 3 bases and J dropped 3; count of bases not matched to a gene: 4. The CDR3 spells CASSLPGTSGTDTQYF. As DNA, the CDR3 is TGTGCCAGCAGTTTGCCCGGGACTAGCGGGACAGATACGCAGTATTTT.

This sequence joins TRBV28 and TRBJ1-5, with no clear D. Germline V gene lookup returns CDR1 MDHEN and CDR2 SYDVKM. The V end was cut by 8 bases, the J end by 2 bases, with 7 bases between. CDR3 length: 12 amino acids. In DNA, the CDR3 is TGTGCCAGCTTCTCTCGCAATCAGCCCCAGCATTTT. This translates into CASFSRNQPQHF.

The genes are TRBV9 and TRBJ2-1, with D possibly TRBD2 on 6 matching bases. CDR1 is SGDLS, CDR2 YYNGEE, per germline. There are 14 residues in the CDR3. Trimming cost V 4 bases and J 9 bases, with 17 bases left between them. The CDR3 DNA is TGTGCCAGCAGCCCCGGGACTTTTGGGAGTGAGCAGTTCTTC. Amino acid sequence: CASSPGTFGSEQFF.

The rearrangement joins TRBV4-1 to TRBJ2-7; TRBD1 matches at 7 bases. This CDR3 is built from 13 residues. Germline assignment: CDR1 MGHRA and CDR2 YSYEKL. Trimming removed 2 bases from V and 6 bases from J; junction bases left unmatched: 4. This chain's CDR3 is CASSQPTGSEQYF. In DNA form, the CDR3 reads TGCGCCAGCAGCCAACCGACAGGGAGCGAGCAGTACTTC.

The count of this clone is one. The CDR3 loop reads CASSLGADSGLKNIQYF. The CDR3 DNA reads TGTGCCAGCAGCTTGGGTGCGGATTCAGGACTCAAAAACATTCAGTACTTC. The gene calls are TRBV5-6 and TRBJ2-4; perhaps TRBD2 as D (5 bases). Trimming left V 0 bases short and J 3 bases short, with 16 bases between. The length of the CDR3 is 17 residues. The germline V gene encodes CDR1 SGHDT and CDR2 YYEEEE.

The chain combines TRBV25-1 with TRBJ1-2; a possible D gene is TRBD1 (5 bases). Trimming left V 3 bases short and J 9 bases short, with 14 bases between. The CDR3 sequence is 13 residues long. CDR1 and CDR2 (germline): MGHDK, SYGVNS. The CDR3 coding sequence is TGTGCCAGCAGTGAGAACAGGCATCGCCGCTACACCTTC. Protein: CASSENRHRRYTF.

The rearrangement links TRBV7-3 to TRBJ2-1, with 11 bases aligning to TRBD1. This CDR3 is built from 15 residues. The junction had 5 bases not matched to a gene; V was cut back by 5 bases and J by 5 bases. Germline loops: CDR1 SGHTA, CDR2 FQGTGA. The CDR3 here is CASSRDRGVNNEQFF. The CDR3 nucleotides are TGTGCCAGCAGCCGGGACAGGGGGGTCAACAATGAGCAGTTCTTC.

V and J are TRBV5-1 and TRBJ1-2; 7 bases agree with TRBD1. Germline V lookup: CDR1 SGHRS, CDR2 YFSETQ. The trim removed 0 bases at V and 6 bases at J, leaving 14 bases unmatched. This CDR3 region has 17 residues. The CDR3 DNA sequence: TGCGCCAGCAGCTTGGCCTTTAGTGACAGGGTTCTCCATGGCTACACCTTC. Translation: CASSLAFSDRVLHGYTF.

V and J are TRBV1 and TRBJ2-5; the DNA was not used to check the table's D call, TRBD2. TRBV1 is noted as a pseudogene. The length of the CDR3 is 17 residues. CDR3 sequence (DNA): TGCACCAGCAGCCAACACCCGGGACTAGCGAGGCAAGAGACCCAGTACTTC. It is translated as CTSSQHPGLARQETQYF.

V usage is TRBV7-9 and J usage is TRBJ1-5; D gene unclear. Germline V gene sequence: CDR1 SEHNR, CDR2 FQNEAQ (reference sequence). V lost 5 bases and J lost 1, with 12 bases in between. The CDR3 totals 15 residues. In DNA, the CDR3 is TGTGCCAGCAGCCTTGGACCGGGAAGCAATCAGCCCCAGCATTTT. Translated, it gives CASSLGPGSNQPQHF.

The chain combines TRBV30 with TRBJ2-1; the match to TRBD2 covers 7 bases. This CDR3 region has 15 residues. Per germline, CDR1 GTSNPN and CDR2 SVGIG (reference sequence). With 2 bases clipped from V and 6 bases from J, the junction kept 10 bases outside the gene matches. The CDR3 is CAWSPVSGRGNEQFF. Here the CDR3 DNA reads TGTGCCTGGAGTCCCGTCTCGGGGAGGGGCAATGAGCAGTTCTTC.

In DNA form, the CDR3 reads TGTGCCAGCCATGGGCTAGCGGGGCTTAACACCGGGGAGCTGTTTTTT. It encodes CASHGLAGLNTGELFF. The V call is TRBV5-4, the J call TRBJ2-2, with TRBD2 matching over 9 bases. This CDR3 region has 16 residues. In germline, CDR1 is SGHNT, CDR2 YYREEE (reference sequence). The J segment lost 2 bases and the V segment lost 7 bases, leaving 9 bases of the junction unmatched.

The genes are TRBV14 and TRBJ2-4; 8 positions match TRBD2. Trimming took 6 bases from V and 11 from J; bases not matched to a gene: 12. Germline lookup yields CDR1 SGHDN and CDR2 FVKESK. The CDR3 is 14 amino acids. The CDR3 DNA reads TGTGCCAGCAGTCGGATCGGACTAGCAAGCGTTCAGTACTTC. Protein product: CASSRIGLASVQYF.

The genes are TRBV2 and TRBJ1-5, with unresolved D. CDR3 length equals 16 residues. V lost 4 bases to trimming and J lost 0 bases, with 13 bases between them. The germline CDR1 and CDR2 sequences are SNHLY and FYNNEI. This CDR3 is CASSVREGYSNQPQHF. The CDR3 bases are TGTGCCAGCAGTGTCCGGGAAGGGTATAGCAATCAGCCCCAGCATTTT. Variable domain in full (rest from reference TRBV2 and TRBJ1-5): EPEVTQTPSHQVTQMGQEVILRCVPISNHLYFYWYRQILGQKVEFLVSFYNNEISEKSEIFDDQFSVERPDGSNFTLKIRSTKLEDSAMYFCASSVREGYSNQPQHFGDGTRLSIL.

The chain has TRBV9 and TRBJ1-3, with 8 bases aligning to TRBD1. CDR1 and CDR2 from the germline V gene are SGDLS and YYNGEE. The CDR3 has 15 residues. V shed 4 bases, J shed 1 base, and the junction held 4 bases outside the gene matches. The CDR3 DNA sequence: TGTGCCAGCAGCCCCCGACAGGGGTCTGGAAACACCATATATTTT. Protein sequence: CASSPRQGSGNTIYF.

V is TRBV4-1 and J is TRBJ1-1, with 9 bases matching TRBD1. Germline V gene lookup returns CDR1 MGHRA and CDR2 YSYEKL. J was trimmed by 6 bases and V by 0 bases; bases with no gene match: 5. This CDR3 region has 15 residues. The CDR3 sequence: CASSQEWDRASEAFF. CDR3 nucleotide sequence: TGCGCCAGCAGCCAAGAATGGGACAGGGCCTCTGAAGCTTTCTTT.

The chain uses TRBV9 and TRBJ2-1; TRBD1 might be the D (7 bases). The CDR3 loop spans 17 amino acids. Germline values: CDR1 SGDLS, CDR2 YYNGEE. Trimming left V 4 bases short and J 0 bases short, with 17 bases between. The CDR3 DNA is TGTGCCAGCAGCCTTACTGGTCAGGGGGGCTCCTACAATGAGCAGTTCTTC. It encodes CASSLTGQGGSYNEQFF.

The chain is built from TRBV5-3 and TRBJ2-3, with TRBD2 matching over 7 bases. TRBV5-3 is recorded as an ORF, its role being uncertain. The V and J ends lost 0 bases and 4 bases, in that order; junction bases with no gene match: 8. The CDR3 contains 16 residues. The DNA for the CDR3 is TGTGCCAGAAGCTTGGCCGTAGGGAGGGGCCCAGATACGCAGTATTTT. Protein sequence: CARSLAVGRGPDTQYF.

This sequence joins TRBV6-5 and TRBJ1-1; TRBD1 matches at 7 bases. CDR3 length: 13 amino acids. Germline loops: CDR1 MNHEY, CDR2 SVGAGI. Trimming took 6 bases from V and 8 from J; bases not matched to a gene: 9. CDR3 in DNA: TGTGCCAGCAGCCGACCGATGACAGGGGAAGCTTTCTTT. This translates into CASSRPMTGEAFF.

The chain is built from TRBV6-5 and TRBJ1-5; D unclear. Germline assignment: CDR1 MNHEY and CDR2 SVGAGI. The CDR3 is made up of 13 amino acids. V was shortened by 6 bases and J by 4 bases, with 10 bases between the two germline ends. DNA of the CDR3: TGTGCCAGCAGCATCACAGCAAATCAGCCCCAGCATTTT. Its translation is CASSITANQPQHF.

The chain carries TRBV12-1 and TRBJ1-5. TRBV12-1 is designated a pseudogene. This CDR3 is built from 13 residues. CDR3 protein: CASSLRGLQPQHF. CDR3 in DNA: TGTGCCAGCAGCTTGAGGGGACTTCAGCCCCAGCATTTT.

The V gene is TRBV6-1, the J gene TRBJ2-5, with D possibly TRBD2 on 6 matching bases. Germline values: CDR1 MNHNS, CDR2 SASEGT. The CDR3 is made up of 12 amino acids. The ends were cut back, 0 bases at V and 9 bases at J, with 8 bases in the middle. This CDR3 reads CASSEAWRAQYF. The CDR3 DNA sequence: TGTGCCAGCAGTGAAGCGTGGAGGGCCCAGTACTTC.